This is a list of T cell receptor beta chains from one sample in a study of CD8 T cells in ankylosing spondylitis. TCRdb itself ran the 5' RACE reads through MiXCR, one entry per CDR3 protein. Of about 220,000 distinct CDR3 sequences listed, about 7.3% are singletons. Sequencing used blood, either unsorted or a sorted T cell fraction (not recorded which). These receptors were collected from a male donor with ankylosing spondylitis. CDR3s include the opening cysteine and the closing phenylalanine or tryptophan. D genes are given only for firm matches. Clone size is stated in some rows and not others, as once, few, many or a class when expanded.

TRBV30	NA	TRBJ2-7	once	CAWSVGTYEQYF	TGTGCCTGGAGTGTTGGGACCTACGAGCAGTACTTC
TRBV7-9	NA	TRBJ1-1	many	CASSSLGRGLTEAFF	TGTGCCAGCAGCTCGCTGGGCAGGGGTCTGACTGAAGCTTTCTTT
TRBV6-2/TRBV6-3	NA	TRBJ1-5	many	CASSYRQLNQPQHF	TGTGCCAGCAGTTATAGACAGCTAAATCAGCCCCAGCATTTT
TRBV9	NA	TRBJ2-7	many	CASSGPGTYYEQYF	TGTGCCAGCAGCGGCCCCGGGACGTACTACGAGCAGTACTTC
TRBV27	TRBD1	TRBJ1-1	many	CASSLRQGSTEAFF	TGTGCCAGCAGTTTAAGACAGGGGAGCACTGAAGCTTTCTTT
TRBV12-3/TRBV12-4	NA	TRBJ1-5	many	CASSLGSYSNQPQHF	TGTGCCAGCAGTTTAGGCAGTTATAGCAATCAGCCCCAGCATTTT
TRBV7-9	NA	TRBJ1-1	many	CASSGQRGTEAFF	TGTGCCAGCAGCGGACAACGTGGCACTGAAGCTTTCTTT
TRBV11-3	NA	TRBJ2-5	few	CASSSLGETQYF	TGTGCCAGCAGCTCCCTCGGAGAGACCCAGTACTTC
TRBV27	NA	TRBJ1-2	many	CASSLHRGYGYTF	TGTGCCAGCAGTTTACACCGAGGATATGGCTACACCTTC
TRBV7-9	NA	TRBJ2-2	many	CASSSRDWNTGELFF	TGTGCCAGCAGCTCTCGGGACTGGAACACCGGGGAGCTGTTTTTT
TRBV28	NA	TRBJ2-1	many	CASSRLGPSSYNEQFF	TGTGCCAGCAGTCGCCTCGGGCCGAGCTCCTACAATGAGCAGTTCTTC
TRBV9	NA	TRBJ2-3	many	CASRMGNGDTQYF	TGTGCCAGCAGAATGGGGAACGGTGATACGCAGTATTTT
TRBV18	NA	TRBJ2-7	NA	CASSPWNNPYEQYF	TGTGCCAGCTCACCGTGGAACAACCCCTACGAGCAGTACTTC